Shown below are 12 T cell receptor beta chains from a single sample sequenced in a study of shared clonotypes between healthy human individuals (dated by TCRdb to 2018 to 2021). Library method: the immunoSEQ multiplex PCR assay. TCRdb took this table from immuneACCESS and kept in-frame rearrangements with V and J called. Such tables lack part of the clones; where checked against another copy, unresolved V genes explain under half of the gap, and the rest is unexplained. Within this sample are fewer than 3 million clones, with less than 95% of them counted one time only. The leading ten clones occupy 0.37% of the sample. The sequenced sample consisted of naive CD4+ T cells from PBMCs. Per the publication, the cell subset or site label means: CD45RA+ positively selected. The source is a man between 18 and 29 years old in good health. Some clones in this sample may be carry-over from other donors' samples.

This chain uses TRBV7-3 with TRBJ2-3, with 8 nucleotides matching TRBD2. CDR1 and CDR2 (germline): SGHTA, FQGTGA. CDR3 length: 15 residues. Losses at the gene ends were 5 bases for V and 6 bases for J; bases not matched to a gene: 10. This CDR3 is CASSPGGGISDTQYF. The CDR3 DNA sequence: TGTGCCAGCAGCCCCGGCGGGGGGATTAGTGATACGCAGTATTTT.

The gene calls are TRBV4-2 and TRBJ2-7, with no clear D. V lost 4 bases and J 0 bases, leaving 22 bases between the germline ends. The CDR3 extends over 18 amino acids. Germline V gene lookup returns CDR1 LGHNA and CDR2 YNFKEQ. The DNA of the CDR3 is TGTGCCAGCAGCCTACTAACCCCTTCACCTGCTTTCTCCTACGAGCAGTACTTC. Amino acid sequence: CASSLLTPSPAFSYEQYF.

J is TRBJ1-1 and V is TRBV6-6, with 7 bases fitting TRBD1. V lost 6 bases, J lost 1 base, and 2 bases stayed unmatched. Germline-derived CDR1 and CDR2 are MNHNY and SVGAGI (reference sequence). The CDR3 covers 13 residues. CDR3 DNA sequence: TGTGCCAGCAGGGGACAGTCGAACACTGAAGCTTTCTTT. It specifies CASRGQSNTEAFF.

In this sample, this clone turned up once. The V call is TRBV11-2, the J call TRBJ1-2; TRBD1 aligns across 7 bases. Germline CDR1 is SGHAT and CDR2 is FQNNGV. V lost 5 bases and J lost 8; bases outside the gene matches: 8. CDR3 size: 13 residues. CDR3 protein: CASSATGSEGYTF. The CDR3 DNA sequence: TGTGCCAGCAGCGCGACAGGGAGTGAAGGCTACACCTTC.

The rearrangement joins TRBV19 to TRBJ2-1; D may be TRBD1 (6 bases). The V gene's germline CDR1 is LNHDA and CDR2 SQIVND (reference sequence). This CDR3 has 16 residues. Trimming pared 3 bases from V and 0 bases from J, leaving 12 bases between. In DNA, the CDR3 is TGTGCCAGTAGTATCAGGGGCCGAAGCTCCTACAATGAGCAGTTCTTC. Translating gives CASSIRGRSSYNEQFF.

About this clone itself: At the DNA level, this CDR3 is encoded by other sequences in the same sample as well. The genes are TRBV15 and TRBJ1-5; D uncertain. The CDR3 contains 12 residues. CDR1 is LNHNV and CDR2 is YYDKDF in the germline V gene (reference sequence). With 1 base removed from V and 5 bases from J, the gap between germline ends came to 3 bases. The CDR3 here is CATSRVYQPQHF. CDR3 bases: TGTGCCACCAGCAGAGTTTATCAGCCCCAGCATTTT.

With respect to this clone: The sample carries other DNA sequences with the same CDR3. The chain joins TRBV5-1 to TRBJ2-7, with D unclear. The CDR3 is made up of 15 amino acids. Trimming pared 1 base from V and 2 bases from J, leaving 13 bases between. Germline CDR1 and CDR2: SGHRS and YFSETQ. The DNA of the CDR3 is TGCGCCAGCAGCTTGTTCGGTGGCGCAGCCTACGAGCAGTACTTC. Its protein is CASSLFGGAAYEQYF. The entire variable domain, with the rest obtained from reference TRBV5-1 and TRBJ2-7, is as follows: KAGVTQTPRYLIKTRGQQVTLSCSPISGHRSVSWYQQTPGQGLQFLFEYFSETQRNKGNFPGRFSGRQFSNSRSEMNVSTLELGDSALYLCASSLFGGAAYEQYFGPGTRLTVT.

This clone was seen once. The chain is built from TRBV11-2 and TRBJ2-7; D is possibly TRBD1 (5 bases). The germline gives CDR1 SGHAT, CDR2 FQNNGV. V was trimmed by 5 bases and J by 4 bases, leaving 15 bases between them. The CDR3 covers 14 residues. CDR3 DNA: TGTGCCAGCAGCCGCGTCTCCAGGGTTTACGAGCAGTACTTC. Its translation: CASSRVSRVYEQYF.

This chain connects TRBV11-3 to TRBJ2-3, with D hard to call. The CDR3 length is 13 residues. CDR1 and CDR2 (germline): SGHNT, YENEEA. Trimming took off 5 bases at V and 4 bases at J, with 10 bases between the two ends. The CDR3 DNA is TGTGCCAGCAGCCCCCATAGGGCAGATACGCAGTATTTT. Its protein is CASSPHRADTQYF.

The chain couples TRBV9 to TRBJ2-3, with 8 nucleotides matching TRBD1. This CDR3 has 13 amino acids. V lost 3 bases and J lost 6; bases outside the gene matches: 3. In germline, CDR1 is SGDLS, CDR2 YYNGEE. In nucleotides, the CDR3 is TGTGCCAGCAGCGCTGGGACAGGTGATACGCAGTATTTT. Amino acids: CASSAGTGDTQYF.

The chain links TRBV5-1 to TRBJ2-1, with 11 bases lining up with TRBD2. Trimming at V came to 1 base and at J to 6 bases, leaving 3 bases not matched to a gene. This CDR3 region has 15 residues. Germline loops: CDR1 SGHRS, CDR2 YFSETQ. For the CDR3, the DNA is TGCGCCAGCAGCTTGTCCCTAGCGGGAGGCAATGAGCAGTTCTTC. The encoded protein is CASSLSLAGGNEQFF.

Concerning this clone: This same CDR3 is encoded by further DNA sequences in the sample. CDR3 sequence (DNA): TGTGCCAGCAGCTCCCTTGCGAGCACAGATACGCAGTATTTT. It encodes CASSSLASTDTQYF. The V gene is TRBV7-9, the J gene TRBJ2-3; unclear D gene. Germline V gives CDR1 SEHNR, CDR2 FQNEAQ (reference sequence). Deletions cut 4 bases from V and 0 bases from J, with 8 bases between. The CDR3 runs 14 residues.